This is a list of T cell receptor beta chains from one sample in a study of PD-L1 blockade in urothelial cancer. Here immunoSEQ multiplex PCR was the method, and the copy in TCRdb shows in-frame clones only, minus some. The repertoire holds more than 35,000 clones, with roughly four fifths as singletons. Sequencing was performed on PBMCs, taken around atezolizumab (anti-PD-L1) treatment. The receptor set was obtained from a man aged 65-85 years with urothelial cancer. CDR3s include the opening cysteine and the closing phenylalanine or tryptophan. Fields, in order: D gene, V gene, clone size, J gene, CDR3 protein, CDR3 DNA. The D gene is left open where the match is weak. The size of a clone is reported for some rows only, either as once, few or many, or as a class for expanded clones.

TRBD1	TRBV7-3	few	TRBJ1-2	CASSSTGQGRGGYTF	TGTGCCAGCAGCTCAACAGGACAGGGGAGAGGTGGCTACACCTTC
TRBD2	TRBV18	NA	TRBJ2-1	CASSSVITGLAGVGTYNEQFF	TGTGCCAGCTCATCGGTTATTACGGGACTAGCGGGAGTGGGGACCTACAATGAGCAGTTCTTC
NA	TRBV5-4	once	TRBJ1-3	CASSLRTDPGNTIYF	TGTGCCAGCAGCTTACGCACAGACCCGGGAAACACCATATATTTT
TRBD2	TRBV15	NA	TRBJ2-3	CATSREGLAGGSTDTQYF	TGTGCCACCAGCAGAGAAGGACTAGCGGGGGGGAGCACAGATACGCAGTATTTT
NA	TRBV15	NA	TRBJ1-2	CATSREPSGVRPNYGYTF	TGTGCCACCAGCAGAGAACCCTCAGGTGTCCGACCTAACTATGGCTACACCTTC
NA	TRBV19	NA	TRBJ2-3	CASSIGGGSTDTQYF	TGTGCCAGTAGTATAGGTGGGGGGAGCACAGATACGCAGTATTTT
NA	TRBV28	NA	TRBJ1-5	CASSLRGYSNQPQHF	TGTGCCAGCAGTTTGCGGGGGTATAGCAATCAGCCCCAGCATTTT
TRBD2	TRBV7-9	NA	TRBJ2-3	CASSLGIAGSSTDTQYF	TGTGCCAGCAGCTTAGGGATAGCGGGGAGTAGCACAGATACGCAGTATTTT
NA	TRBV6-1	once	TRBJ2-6	CASLRGPGANVLTF	TGTGCCAGCCTCAGGGGACCTGGGGCCAACGTCCTGACTTTC
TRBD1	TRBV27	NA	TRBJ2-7	CASSREGTGSYEQYF	TGTGCCAGCAGCCGCGAAGGGACAGGCTCCTACGAGCAGTACTTC
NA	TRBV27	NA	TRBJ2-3	CASSGLPVTDTQYF	TGTGCCAGCAGTGGACTACCTGTCACAGATACGCAGTATTTT
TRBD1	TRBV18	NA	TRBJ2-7	CASSLLGQTITYEQYF	TGTGCCAGCTCACTTTTGGGACAGACGATCACCTACGAGCAGTACTTC
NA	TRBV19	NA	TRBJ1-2	CASRTVRGYTF	TGTGCCAGTAGGACAGTACGTGGCTACACCTTC
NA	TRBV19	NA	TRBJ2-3	CASSMSVTSTDTQYF	TGTGCCAGTAGTATGTCGGTTACTAGCACAGATACGCAGTATTTT
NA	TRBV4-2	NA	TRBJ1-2	CASSSQGYGYTF	TGTGCCAGCAGCTCACAGGGTTATGGCTACACCTTC
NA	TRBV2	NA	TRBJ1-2	CATTPYTGGYTF	TGTGCCACCACACCCTATACAGGCGGCTACACCTTC
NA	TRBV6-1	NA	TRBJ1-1	CASRKGKNTEAFF	TGTGCCAGCCGGAAGGGGAAGAACACTGAAGCTTTCTTT
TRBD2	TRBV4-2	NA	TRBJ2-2	CASSQVSGRPTGELFF	TGTGCCAGCAGCCAGGTTAGCGGGAGGCCCACCGGGGAGCTGTTTTTT
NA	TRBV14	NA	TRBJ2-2	CASSTRANTGELFF	TGTGCCAGCAGCACCAGGGCAAACACCGGGGAGCTGTTTTTT
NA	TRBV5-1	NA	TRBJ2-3	CASSGIAADTQYF	TGCGCCAGCAGCGGGATAGCGGCAGATACGCAGTATTTT
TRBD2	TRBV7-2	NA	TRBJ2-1	CASSLGTSGVDEQFF	TGTGCCAGCAGCTTAGGGACTAGCGGTGTGGATGAGCAGTTCTTC
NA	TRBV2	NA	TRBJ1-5	CASSDPRGRVQPQHF	TGTGCCAGCAGTGACCCCAGGGGTAGGGTACAGCCCCAGCATTTT
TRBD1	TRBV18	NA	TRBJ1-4	CASSLQGAKDEKLFF	TGTGCCAGCTCACTACAGGGGGCGAAGGATGAAAAACTGTTTTTT
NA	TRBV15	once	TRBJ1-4	CATSSLSAANEKLFF	TGTGCCACCAGCAGCCTTTCAGCGGCTAATGAAAAACTGTTTTTT
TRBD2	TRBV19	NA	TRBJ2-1	CASSTGTSGGNEQFF	TGTGCCAGTAGTACCGGGACTAGCGGGGGCAATGAGCAGTTCTTC